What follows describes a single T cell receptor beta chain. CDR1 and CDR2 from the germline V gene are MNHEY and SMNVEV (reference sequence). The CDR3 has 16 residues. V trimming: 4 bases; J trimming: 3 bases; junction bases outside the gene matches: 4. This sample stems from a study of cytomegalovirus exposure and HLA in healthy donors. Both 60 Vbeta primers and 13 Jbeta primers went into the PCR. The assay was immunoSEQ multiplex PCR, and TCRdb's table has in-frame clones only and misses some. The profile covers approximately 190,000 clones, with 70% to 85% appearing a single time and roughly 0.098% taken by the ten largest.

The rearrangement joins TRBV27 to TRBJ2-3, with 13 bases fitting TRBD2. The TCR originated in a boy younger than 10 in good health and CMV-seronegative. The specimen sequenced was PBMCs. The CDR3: CASSWTSGGRTDTQYF. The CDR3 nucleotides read TGTGCCAGCAGTTGGACTAGCGGGGGTAGGACAGATACGCAGTATTTT.